This is a list of T cell receptor beta chains from one sample in a study of beta chain features in type 1 diabetes. Clones were sequenced by immunoSEQ multiplex PCR, and TCRdb holds only the in-frame ones, with some missing. The profile shows over 300,000 clones, around 8.5% of them singletons. Input material: central memory CD4+ T cells from blood. The receptors shown here come from a man aged 25 to 40 with type 1 diabetes. Each CDR3 is given without its conserved first and last residue.

v_call,j_call,cdr3_aa
TRBV11-2,TRBJ2-7,ASSLAPRFYEQY
TRBV29-1,TRBJ2-1,SVETTGTPNEQF
TRBV11-2,TRBJ2-7,ASSLPVSPNEQY
TRBV4-3,TRBJ2-1,ASSQDRQTHNEQF
TRBV9,TRBJ2-5,ASSPVGGVEETQY
TRBV10-3,TRBJ1-2,AISAGTPRGGYT
TRBV5-1,TRBJ2-7,ASTTGSAFLDEQY
TRBV10-3,TRBJ2-5,AISESQGFQETQY
TRBV10-3,TRBJ1-3,AISDLTGTGNTIY
TRBV11-3,TRBJ1-6,ASSKGQETH
TRBV6-5,TRBJ2-5,ASSWTPAGETQY
TRBV7-2,TRBJ2-4,ASSPPSGGASIQY
TRBV7-9,TRBJ2-1,ASSLGTSSDSEDEQF
TRBV28,TRBJ1-1,ASSYIQGSNQAF
TRBV28,TRBJ1-2,ASTGFPTVSYGGYT
TRBV28,TRBJ1-2,ASRGDGLYYGYT
TRBV6-5,TRBJ2-1,ASSYGGGPVFEQF
TRBV6-1,TRBJ2-3,AIARLAGGTDTQY
TRBV6-1,TRBJ2-2,ASSEKGNGGVNTGELF
TRBV7-2,TRBJ2-7,ASSLDSSTYEQY
TRBV29-1,TRBJ1-1,SVARDRTEAF
TRBV5-1,TRBJ2-6,ASSRDASGANVLT
TRBV6-6,TRBJ2-1,AISVTGSGGYNEQF
TRBV18,TRBJ2-5,ASHGSAGAQETQY
TRBV1,TRBJ1-2,TSSHAGTGSNYGYT
TRBV28,TRBJ1-2,ASSTTAYYGYT
TRBV6-5,TRBJ1-2,ASSYSGAGPNYGYT
TRBV29-1,TRBJ2-1,SEGTDEQF
TRBV28,TRBJ1-2,ASSLASYGYT
TRBV19,TRBJ2-1,ASIGQGVNEQF
TRBV7-9,TRBJ1-5,ASSPTGSQPQH
TRBV5-1,TRBJ1-1,ASSFQLNTEAF
TRBV7-2,TRBJ2-2,ASSWVHTGELF
TRBV7-2,TRBJ2-3,ASSLAQDTDTQY
TRBV28,TRBJ1-1,ASRVGGFTEAF
TRBV30,TRBJ2-7,ARDVGSYEQY
TRBV30,TRBJ2-2,AWSTSGDTGELF
TRBV4-1,TRBJ1-4,ASSQDGRDRGRTTNEKLF
TRBV19,TRBJ2-1,ASRASGGIINEQF
TRBV30,TRBJ2-7,AWSYRAGGEQY
TRBV2,TRBJ1-5,ASSEHLKQPQH
TRBV6-6,TRBJ2-3,ASSRVQGGTDTQY
TRBV6-5,TRBJ2-3,ASTLAGGDTQY
TRBV5-6,TRBJ2-1,ASSLTRNDEQF
TRBV4-2,TRBJ2-1,ASSPPGRNEQF
TRBV11-2,TRBJ2-5,ASSTRLVGGVTQY
TRBV6-1,TRBJ1-2,ASSENRNYGYT
TRBV5-1,TRBJ1-1,ASSLDSTNTEAF
TRBV10-3,TRBJ1-2,AISESGPGYT
TRBV29-1,TRBJ1-2,SVQQGAGGYT